This TCR beta chain came from a study of early T cells in non-severe SARS-CoV-2 infection. General observations from the study: Comparison of clonotypes with VDJdb favored anti-spike CD8 responses while missing private and CD4 specificities.

TCRdb reprocessed the 5' RACE reads via MiXCR and lists one record per CDR3 protein. The sample has tens of thousands of distinct CDR3 sequences, about 10% seen once. As regards this clonotype: Its antigen is undetermined.

The CDR3 is made up of 15 amino acids. The V end lost 1 base, the J end lost 7 bases, and 11 bases lay between the germline ends. In germline, CDR1 is SGHTA, CDR2 FQGNSA. This sequence joins TRBV7-2 and TRBJ1-6; the D gene is possibly TRBD1 (6 bases). This clonotype was sampled from an adult who was a healthcare worker with PCR-confirmed SARS-CoV-2 infection or an uninfected control (not recorded which). Sequencing was performed on whole blood. The CDR3 DNA is TGTGCCAGCAGCTTAGTGGCGGGGGGCAATTCACCCCTCCACTTT. This gives the protein CASSLVAGGNSPLHF.